One T cell receptor (beta chain) is described in this entry. The sample is drawn from a study of blood T cell repertoires in COVID-19. As for the study in general: Whether acute or convalescent, the COVID-19 samples came from the United States, Italy and Spain. In each case, the material was cDNA or gDNA derived from T cells, B-cell-depleted T cells, or PBMCs.

The CDR3 length is 15 residues. Germline loops: CDR1 KGHDR, CDR2 SFDVKD. V lost 4 bases to trimming and J lost 4 bases; unmatched junction nucleotides: 3. Per the original methods: Amplification of reference gene primers was used by the study to estimate nucleated cell counts. Produced via immunoSEQ multiplex PCR; TCRdb's table is partial and in-frame only. V, J and clone size were drawn from that table, and D and trimming were deduced from the DNA. The data contain 35,000 to 50,000 clones, roughly 73% of them singletons. This sequence joins TRBV24-1 and TRBJ2-3; 11 bases line up with TRBD2. Sequenced: peripheral blood. The sequence was collected from a man older than 75 with acute or convalescent COVID-19. The CDR3 here is CATSDRSGRADTQYF. The DNA for the CDR3 is TGTGCCACCAGTGACCGTAGCGGGAGGGCAGATACGCAGTATTTT.